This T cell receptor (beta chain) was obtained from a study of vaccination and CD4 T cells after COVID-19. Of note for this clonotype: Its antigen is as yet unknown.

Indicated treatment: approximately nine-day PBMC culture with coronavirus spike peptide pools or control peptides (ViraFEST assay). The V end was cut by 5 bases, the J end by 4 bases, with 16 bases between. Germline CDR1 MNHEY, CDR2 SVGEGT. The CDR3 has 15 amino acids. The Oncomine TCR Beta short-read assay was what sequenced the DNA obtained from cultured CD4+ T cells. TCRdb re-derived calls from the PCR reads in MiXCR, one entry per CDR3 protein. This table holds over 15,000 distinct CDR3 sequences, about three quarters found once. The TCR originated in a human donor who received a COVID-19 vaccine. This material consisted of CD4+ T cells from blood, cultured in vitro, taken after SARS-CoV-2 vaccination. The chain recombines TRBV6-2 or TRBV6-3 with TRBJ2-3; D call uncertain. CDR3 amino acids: CASSPASRGADTQYF. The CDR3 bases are TGTGCCAGCAGTCCCGCCTCCCGTGGGGCAGATACGCAGTATTTT.